Shown below are 20 T cell receptor beta chains from a single sample sequenced in a study of blood T cell repertoires in COVID-19. The table came from immunoSEQ multiplex PCR; TCRdb's copy has only in-frame clones and leaves some out. The sample records a few hundred thousand clones, approximately 80% being singletons. The source material was peripheral blood. The receptor source for this set is a woman between 18 and 30 years old with acute or convalescent COVID-19.

V usage is TRBV27 and J usage is TRBJ2-3, with D possibly matching TRBD1 (5 bases). The CDR3 sequence is 16 residues long. The V and J ends lost 1 base and 2 bases respectively, with 13 bases between them. Germline V gene data show CDR1 as MNHEY and CDR2 as SMNVEV (reference sequence). CDR3 DNA sequence: TGTGCCAGCAGTTTATGGCAGGGTGGGCACACAGATACGCAGTATTTT. Translating gives CASSLWQGGHTDTQYF.

The chain carries TRBV5-4 and TRBJ2-7; tentatively, D is TRBD1 (6 bases). Looked up from germline, CDR1 is SGHNT and CDR2 is YYREEE (reference sequence). Trimming removed 0 bases at V and 7 bases at J, with 14 bases between. The CDR3 consists of 14 residues. The DNA for the CDR3 is TGTGCCAGCAGCTTGGTTTCAGGGGATAGGGAGCAGTACTTC. Translation: CASSLVSGDREQYF. Filled out from reference TRBV5-4 and TRBJ2-7, the complete variable domain reads ETGVTQSPTHLIKTRGQQVTLRCSSQSGHNTVSWYQQALGQGPQFIFQYYREEENGRGNFPPRFSGLQFPNYSSELNVNALELDDSALYLCASSLVSGDREQYFGPGTRLTVT.

Comments on this clone: At one boundary the junction diverges from the germline segment, which might be a read error. V is TRBV7-6 and J is TRBJ2-5; TRBD2 matches 9 bases. The CDR3 sequence is 16 residues long. From germline, CDR1 is SGHVS and CDR2 FNYEAQ. CDR3 protein: CASSLAEREVQETQYF. The CDR3 DNA follows: TGTGCCAGCAGCCTAGCGGAGCGGGAGGTCCAAGAGACCCAGTACTTC.

J is TRBJ2-3 and V is TRBV4-3, with TRBD1 identical over 7 bases. The germline CDR1 and CDR2 sequences are LGHNA and YSLEER. Trimming at V came to 0 bases and at J to 6 bases, leaving 9 bases not matched to a gene. The CDR3 extends over 16 amino acids. Here the CDR3 DNA reads TGCGCCAGCAGCCAAGATATCGGGGAAGGGGGCGATACGCAGTATTTT. This gives the protein CASSQDIGEGGDTQYF.

The CDR3 DNA follows: TGTGCCAGCAGCCCTTGGACAGGGGCTGTTGAGACCCAGTACTTC. Its protein is CASSPWTGAVETQYF. The V and J genes are TRBV5-4 and TRBJ2-5; 9 nucleotides match TRBD1. CDR1 and CDR2 (germline): SGHNT, YYREEE (reference sequence). The ends lost 4 bases at V and 5 bases at J; junction bases unmatched: 9. The CDR3 consists of 15 residues.

The chain uses TRBV4-1 and TRBJ2-3; the match to TRBD2 covers 9 bases. The CDR3 is 18 residues long. With 0 bases clipped from V and 1 base from J, the junction kept 8 bases outside the gene matches. Germline CDR1 is MGHRA and CDR2 is YSYEKL. In DNA form, the CDR3 reads TGCGCCAGCAGCCAAGATGTGGATAGCGGGAGAGGCACAGATACGCAGTATTTT. Translation: CASSQDVDSGRGTDTQYF.

The CDR3: CASSLTSGYEQYF. The CDR3 nucleotides are TGCGCCAGCAGCCTGACTAGCGGCTACGAGCAGTACTTC. The chain joins TRBV4-3 to TRBJ2-7; 9 bases agree with TRBD2. This CDR3 is 13 amino acids long. J lost 3 bases, V lost 4 bases, and 1 base had no gene match. Germline CDR1 and CDR2: LGHNA and YSLEER.

This sequence joins TRBV28 and TRBJ2-5, with 8 bases that match TRBD2. The CDR3 length is 21 residues. Germline CDR1 reads MDHEN; CDR2 reads SYDVKM. V was pared by 7 bases and J by 2 bases, with 27 bases of the junction left unmatched. CDR3 in amino acids: CASNQKGWRGGAGVGQETQYF. The CDR3 region has the DNA TGTGCCAGCAACCAAAAAGGGTGGAGGGGAGGAGCGGGAGTGGGACAAGAGACCCAGTACTTC.

The chain carries TRBV12-5 and TRBJ2-5; D possibly corresponds to TRBD2 (5 bases). Deletions cut 7 bases from V and 2 bases from J, with 17 bases between. This CDR3 region has 15 residues. Per the germline V gene, CDR1 is LGHNT and CDR2 is FRNRAP. CDR3 DNA sequence: TGTGCTAGTGCCTTGGGTGCGGGCGAACAAGAGACCCAGTACTTC. As protein: CASALGAGEQETQYF.

This clone has more than one count but fewer than ten. The chain couples TRBV5-1 to TRBJ2-2, with TRBD2 identical over 9 bases. J lost 4 bases, V lost 4 bases, and 8 bases had no gene match. The germline V gene has CDR1 SGHRS and CDR2 YFSETQ. The CDR3 totals 16 residues. The CDR3 loop reads CASSPSAGGGTGELFF. Here the CDR3 DNA reads TGCGCCAGCAGCCCTTCAGCGGGAGGTGGCACCGGGGAGCTGTTTTTT. Full variable domain (remainder filled in from reference TRBV5-1 and TRBJ2-2): KAGVTQTPRYLIKTRGQQVTLSCSPISGHRSVSWYQQTPGQGLQFLFEYFSETQRNKGNFPGRFSGRQFSNSRSEMNVSTLELGDSALYLCASSPSAGGGTGELFFGEGSRLTVL.

The gene calls are TRBV7-3 and TRBJ2-2; D unresolved. Between the trimmed V and J ends, which lost 6 bases and 6 bases, there was a span of 11 bases. Germline CDR1 and CDR2: SGHTA and FQGTGA. The CDR3 runs to 13 residues. As DNA, the CDR3 is TGTGCCAGCAGTCGACAAACCGCCGGGGAGCTGTTTTTT. Its protein is CASSRQTAGELFF.

Written as DNA, the CDR3 is TGTGCCAGCAGTAACCAGGGGGCGCTTTATAATTCACCCCTCCACTTT. This codes for CASSNQGALYNSPLHF. The V call is TRBV27, the J call TRBJ1-6; 8 nucleotides agree with TRBD1. Germline V gene sequence: CDR1 MNHEY, CDR2 SMNVEV (reference sequence). V gave up 5 bases and J gave up 4 bases; unmatched junction bases: 7. The CDR3 is 16 residues long.

Only one count was recorded for this clone. The chain uses TRBV6-2 or TRBV6-3 and TRBJ2-1, with 13 bases matching TRBD2. With V trimmed by 2 bases and J by 3 bases, 7 bases remained unmatched. Looked up from germline, CDR1 is MNHEY and CDR2 is SVGEGT. The CDR3 has 18 residues. CDR3 in amino acids: CASSYPTGTSGIYNEQFF. DNA for the CDR3: TGTGCCAGCAGTTACCCCACAGGGACTAGCGGGATCTACAATGAGCAGTTCTTC.

This chain's CDR3 is CASSQDLVRANSPLHF. CDR3 in DNA: TGCGCCAGCAGCCAAGATCTGGTGCGGGCAAATTCACCCCTCCACTTT. This chain joins TRBV4-3 and TRBJ1-6; D not certain. Trimming shortened V by 0 bases and J by 7 bases, and 13 bases separated the two germline ends. CDR1 is LGHNA and CDR2 is YSLEER in the germline V gene. The CDR3 has 16 amino acids.

The chain carries TRBV11-3 and TRBJ2-3; no definite D call. Looked up from germline, CDR1 is SGHNT and CDR2 is YENEEA. Trimming stripped 1 base from V and 2 bases from J, with 4 bases between. The CDR3 consists of 13 residues. The CDR3 DNA reads TGTGCCAGCAGCTTAGGGCCCACAGATACGCAGTATTTT. Protein sequence: CASSLGPTDTQYF.

The chain links TRBV19 to TRBJ1-2; TRBD1 matches at 7 bases. Losses at the gene ends were 1 base for V and 1 base for J; bases not matched to a gene: 0. CDR1 LNHDA and CDR2 SQIVND come from the germline V gene (reference sequence). The length of the CDR3 is 14 residues. The CDR3 DNA follows: TGTGCCAGTAGTATAGGGGACAGTAACTATGGCTACACCTTC. It encodes CASSIGDSNYGYTF. Full variable domain (outside the CDR3, taken from reference TRBV19 and TRBJ1-2): DGGITQSPKYLFRKEGQNVTLSCEQNLNHDAMYWYRQDPGQGLRLIYYSQIVNDFQKGDIAEGYSVSREKKESFPLTVTSAQKNPTAFYLCASSIGDSNYGYTFGSGTRLTVV.

CDR3 nucleotide sequence: TGTGCCAGCAGTTTACAGGGGGCAGGCTATGGCTACACCTTC. Amino acids: CASSLQGAGYGYTF. This rearrangement joins TRBV27 to TRBJ1-2; the match to TRBD1 covers 8 bases. The CDR3 totals 14 residues. The V gene's germline CDR1 is MNHEY and CDR2 SMNVEV (reference sequence). The V and J ends lost 2 bases and 4 bases, in that order; junction bases with no gene match: 3.

The gene calls are TRBV14 and TRBJ2-2, with a weak D call TRBD1 (5 bases). V dropped 4 bases and J dropped 7 bases, with 16 bases sitting between them. This CDR3 region has 15 residues. Germline V gives CDR1 SGHDN, CDR2 FVKESK. The CDR3 nucleotides read TGTGCCAGCAGCCCGCGACAGTGGACCCGCGGGGAGCTGTTTTTT. Translating it yields CASSPRQWTRGELFF.

The genes are TRBV7-2 and TRBJ1-4; D might be TRBD1 (6 bases). Trimming removed 2 bases from V and 8 bases from J, with 12 bases in between. The V gene's germline CDR1 is SGHTA and CDR2 FQGNSA. There are 14 residues in the CDR3. The CDR3 coding sequence is TGTGCCAGCAGCTTATCACAGGGTGAGGAAAAACTGTTTTTT. It yields the protein CASSLSQGEEKLFF.

The chain uses TRBV5-1 and TRBJ2-2; a possible D gene is TRBD2 (5 bases). V dropped 2 bases and J dropped 0 bases, with 8 bases sitting between them. Per germline, CDR1 SGHRS and CDR2 YFSETQ. The CDR3 consists of 15 residues. CDR3 amino acids: CASSFDYTNTGELFF. In DNA form, the CDR3 reads TGCGCCAGCAGCTTCGACTACACGAACACCGGGGAGCTGTTTTTT.